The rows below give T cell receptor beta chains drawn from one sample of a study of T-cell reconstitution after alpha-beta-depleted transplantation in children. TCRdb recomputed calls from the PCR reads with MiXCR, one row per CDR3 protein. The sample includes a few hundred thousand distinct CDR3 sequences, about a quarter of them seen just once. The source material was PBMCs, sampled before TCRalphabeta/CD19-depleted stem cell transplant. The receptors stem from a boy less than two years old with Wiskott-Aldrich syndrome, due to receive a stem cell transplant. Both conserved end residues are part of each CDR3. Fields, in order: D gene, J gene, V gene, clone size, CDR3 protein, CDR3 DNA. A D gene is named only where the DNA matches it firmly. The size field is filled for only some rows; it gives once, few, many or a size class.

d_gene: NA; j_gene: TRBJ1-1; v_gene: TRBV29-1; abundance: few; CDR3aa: CSAAWTAKEAFF; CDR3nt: TGCAGCGCCGCCTGGACAGCCAAGGAAGCTTTCTTT
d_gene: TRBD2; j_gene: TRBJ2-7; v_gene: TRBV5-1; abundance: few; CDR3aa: CASSSTGLAHYEQYF; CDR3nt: TGCGCCAGCAGCTCCACGGGACTAGCACACTACGAGCAGTACTTC
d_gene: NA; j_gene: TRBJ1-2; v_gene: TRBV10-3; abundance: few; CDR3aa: CAISLQGGGYTF; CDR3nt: TGTGCCATCAGTTTACAGGGAGGTGGCTACACCTTC
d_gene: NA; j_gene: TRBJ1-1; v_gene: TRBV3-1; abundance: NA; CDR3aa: CASSQWGTEAFF; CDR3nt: TGTGCCAGCAGCCAATGGGGCACTGAAGCTTTCTTT
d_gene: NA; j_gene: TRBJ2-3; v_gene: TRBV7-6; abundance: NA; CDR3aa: CASSLETATTDTQYF; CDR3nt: TGTGCCAGCAGCTTAGAGACGGCGACCACAGATACGCAGTATTTT
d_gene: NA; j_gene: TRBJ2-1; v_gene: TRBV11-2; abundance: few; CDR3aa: CASSLRHVYNEQFF; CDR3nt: TGTGCCAGCAGCTTGCGACACGTCTACAATGAGCAGTTCTTC
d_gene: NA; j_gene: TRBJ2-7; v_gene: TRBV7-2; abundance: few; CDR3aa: CASSLDVTEQYF; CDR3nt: TGTGCCAGCAGCTTAGACGTCACCGAGCAGTACTTC
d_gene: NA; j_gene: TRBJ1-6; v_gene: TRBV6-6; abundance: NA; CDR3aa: CASSPREATPLHF; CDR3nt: TGTGCCAGCAGTCCTCGAGAGGCGACACCCCTCCACTTT
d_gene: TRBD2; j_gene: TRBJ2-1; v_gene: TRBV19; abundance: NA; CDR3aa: CASSIPSGRAVREQFF; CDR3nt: TGTGCCAGTAGTATTCCCAGCGGGAGGGCTGTGCGTGAGCAGTTCTTC
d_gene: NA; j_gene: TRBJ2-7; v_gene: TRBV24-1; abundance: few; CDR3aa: CATSDGIWGEQYF; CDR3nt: TGTGCCACCAGTGACGGGATCTGGGGCGAGCAGTACTTC
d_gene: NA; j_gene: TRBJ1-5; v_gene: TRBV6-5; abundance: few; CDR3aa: CASSYSGLGNQPQHF; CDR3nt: TGTGCCAGCAGTTACTCCGGACTGGGCAATCAGCCCCAGCATTTT
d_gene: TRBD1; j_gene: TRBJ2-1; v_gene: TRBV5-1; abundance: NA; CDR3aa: CASRRDRTLGEQFF; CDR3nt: TGCGCCAGCCGCAGGGACAGGACTCTGGGTGAGCAGTTCTTC
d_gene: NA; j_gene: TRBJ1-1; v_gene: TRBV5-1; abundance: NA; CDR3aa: CASSLDGPEAFF; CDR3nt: TGCGCCAGCAGCTTGGACGGCCCTGAAGCTTTCTTT
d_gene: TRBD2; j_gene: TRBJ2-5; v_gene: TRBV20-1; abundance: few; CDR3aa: CSASGVLAGSRGETQYF; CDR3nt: TGCAGTGCTAGTGGGGTTTTAGCGGGGTCACGAGGAGAGACCCAGTACTTC
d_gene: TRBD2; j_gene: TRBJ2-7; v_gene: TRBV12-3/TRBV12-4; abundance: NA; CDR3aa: CASSVTSGNPYEQYF; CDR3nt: TGTGCCAGCAGTGTGACTAGCGGAAATCCGTACGAGCAGTACTTC